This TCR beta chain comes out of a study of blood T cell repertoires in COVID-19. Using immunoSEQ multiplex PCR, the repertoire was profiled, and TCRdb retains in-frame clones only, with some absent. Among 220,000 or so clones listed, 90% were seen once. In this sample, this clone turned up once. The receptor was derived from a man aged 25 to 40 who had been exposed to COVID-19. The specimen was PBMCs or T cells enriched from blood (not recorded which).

This chain's CDR3 is CSASLDNHEQYF. DNA for the CDR3: TGCAGTGCTAGTTTGGACAACCACGAGCAGTACTTC. The chain is built from TRBV20-1 and TRBJ2-7; a weak D match, TRBD1 (5 bases). The CDR3 runs 12 residues. Trimming removed 3 bases from V and 5 bases from J, with 11 bases in between. Germline-derived CDR1 and CDR2 are DFQATT and SNEGSKA (reference sequence).